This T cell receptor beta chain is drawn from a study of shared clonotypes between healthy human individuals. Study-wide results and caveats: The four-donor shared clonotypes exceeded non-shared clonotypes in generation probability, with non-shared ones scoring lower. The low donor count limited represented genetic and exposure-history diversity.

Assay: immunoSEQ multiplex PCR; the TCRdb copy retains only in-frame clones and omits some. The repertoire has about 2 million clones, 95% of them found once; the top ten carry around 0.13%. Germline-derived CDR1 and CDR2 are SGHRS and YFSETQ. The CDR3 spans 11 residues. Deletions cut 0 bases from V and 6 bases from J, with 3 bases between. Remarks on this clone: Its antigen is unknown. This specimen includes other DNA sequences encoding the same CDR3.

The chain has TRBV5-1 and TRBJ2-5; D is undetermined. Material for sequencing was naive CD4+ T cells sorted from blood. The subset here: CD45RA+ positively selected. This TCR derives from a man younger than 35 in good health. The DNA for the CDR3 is TGCGCCAGCAGCTTGGACCAGACCCAGTACTTC. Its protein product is CASSLDQTQYF.